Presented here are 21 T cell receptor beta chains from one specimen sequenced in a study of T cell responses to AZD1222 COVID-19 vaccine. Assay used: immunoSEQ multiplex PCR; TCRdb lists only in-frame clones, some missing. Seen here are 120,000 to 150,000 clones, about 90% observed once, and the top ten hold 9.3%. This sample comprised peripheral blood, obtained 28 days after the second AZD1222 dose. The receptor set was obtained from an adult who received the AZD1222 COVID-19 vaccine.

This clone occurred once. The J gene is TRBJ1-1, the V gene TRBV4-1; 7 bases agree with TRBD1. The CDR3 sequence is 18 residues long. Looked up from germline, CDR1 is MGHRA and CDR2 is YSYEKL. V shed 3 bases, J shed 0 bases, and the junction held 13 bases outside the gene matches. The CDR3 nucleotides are TGCGCCAGCAGCCATATCCTCCGGGACAGAAGATTGAACACTGAAGCTTTCTTT. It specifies CASSHILRDRRLNTEAFF.

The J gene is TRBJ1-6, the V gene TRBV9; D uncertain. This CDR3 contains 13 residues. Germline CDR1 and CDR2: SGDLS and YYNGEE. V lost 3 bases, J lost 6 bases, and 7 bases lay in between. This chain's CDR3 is CASSGYINSPLHF. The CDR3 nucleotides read TGTGCCAGCAGCGGATACATTAATTCACCCCTCCACTTT.

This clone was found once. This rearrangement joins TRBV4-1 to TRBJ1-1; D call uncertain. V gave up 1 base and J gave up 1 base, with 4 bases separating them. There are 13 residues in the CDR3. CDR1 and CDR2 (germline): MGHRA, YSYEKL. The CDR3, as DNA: TGCGCCAGCAGCCAAGCGTGGAACACTGAAGCTTTCTTT. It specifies CASSQAWNTEAFF.

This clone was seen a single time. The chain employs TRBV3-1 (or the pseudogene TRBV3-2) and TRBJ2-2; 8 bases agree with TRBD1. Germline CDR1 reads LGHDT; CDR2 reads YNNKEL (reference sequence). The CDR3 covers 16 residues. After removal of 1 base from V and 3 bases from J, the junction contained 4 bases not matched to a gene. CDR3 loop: CASSQAGTGYTGELFF. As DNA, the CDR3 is TGTGCCAGCAGCCAAGCTGGGACAGGATACACCGGGGAGCTGTTTTTT.

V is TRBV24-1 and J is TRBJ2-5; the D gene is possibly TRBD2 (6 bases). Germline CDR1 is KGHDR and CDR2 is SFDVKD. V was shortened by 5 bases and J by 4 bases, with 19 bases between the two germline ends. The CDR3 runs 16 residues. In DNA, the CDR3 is TGTGCCACCAGTGCCGTCGGCCAGGGAGGAGGAGAGACCCAGTACTTC. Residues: CATSAVGQGGGETQYF.

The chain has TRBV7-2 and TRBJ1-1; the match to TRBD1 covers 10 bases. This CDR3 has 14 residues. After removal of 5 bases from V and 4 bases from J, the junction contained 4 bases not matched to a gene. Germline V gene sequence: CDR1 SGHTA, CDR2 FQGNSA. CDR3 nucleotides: TGTGCCAGCAGCAGGACAGGGGGTGGCACTGAAGCTTTCTTT. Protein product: CASSRTGGGTEAFF. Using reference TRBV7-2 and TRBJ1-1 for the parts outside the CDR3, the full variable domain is GAGVSQSPSNKVTEKGKDVELRCDPISGHTALYWYRQSLGQGLEFLIYFQGNSAPDKSGLPSDRFSAERTGGSVSTLTIQRTQQEDSAVYLCASSRTGGGTEAFFGQGTRLTVV.

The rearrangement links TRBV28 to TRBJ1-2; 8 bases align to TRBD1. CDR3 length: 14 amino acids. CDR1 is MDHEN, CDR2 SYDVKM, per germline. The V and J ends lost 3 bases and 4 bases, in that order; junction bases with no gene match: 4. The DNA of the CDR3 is TGTGCCAGCAGTTTTCAGGGGGCGGCCTATGGCTACACCTTC. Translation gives CASSFQGAAYGYTF.

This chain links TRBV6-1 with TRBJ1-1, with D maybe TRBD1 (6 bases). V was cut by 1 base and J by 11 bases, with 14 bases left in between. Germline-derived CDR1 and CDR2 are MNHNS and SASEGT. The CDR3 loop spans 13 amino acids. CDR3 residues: CASSEVTGWAAFF. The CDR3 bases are TGTGCCAGCAGTGAAGTAACAGGGTGGGCGGCTTTCTTT.

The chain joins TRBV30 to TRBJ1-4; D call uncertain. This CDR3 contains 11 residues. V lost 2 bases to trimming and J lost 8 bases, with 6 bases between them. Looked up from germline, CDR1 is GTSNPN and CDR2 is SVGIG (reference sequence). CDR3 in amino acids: CAWSMLEKLFF. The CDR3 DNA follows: TGTGCCTGGAGTATGCTAGAAAAACTGTTTTTT.

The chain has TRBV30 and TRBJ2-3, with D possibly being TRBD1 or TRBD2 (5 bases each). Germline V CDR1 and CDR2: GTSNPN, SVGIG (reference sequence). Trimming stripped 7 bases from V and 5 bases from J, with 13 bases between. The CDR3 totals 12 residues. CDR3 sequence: CALGPSGDTQYF. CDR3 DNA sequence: TGTGCCTTGGGACCGTCGGGAGATACGCAGTATTTT.

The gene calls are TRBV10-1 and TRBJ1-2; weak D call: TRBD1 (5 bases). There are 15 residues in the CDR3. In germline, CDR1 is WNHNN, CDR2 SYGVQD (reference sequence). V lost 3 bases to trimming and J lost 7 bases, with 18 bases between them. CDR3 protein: CASSDGSTGGVGYTF. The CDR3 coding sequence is TGCGCCAGCAGTGATGGCTCCACAGGCGGGGTTGGCTACACCTTC.

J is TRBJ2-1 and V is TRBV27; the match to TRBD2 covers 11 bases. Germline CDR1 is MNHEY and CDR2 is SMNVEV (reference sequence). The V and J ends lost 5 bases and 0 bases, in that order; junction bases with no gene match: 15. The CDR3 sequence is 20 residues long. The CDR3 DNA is TGTGCCAGCAGTCCTTTCCCGGGACTAGCGGACCCCAGCTCCTACAATGAGCAGTTCTTC. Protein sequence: CASSPFPGLADPSSYNEQFF.

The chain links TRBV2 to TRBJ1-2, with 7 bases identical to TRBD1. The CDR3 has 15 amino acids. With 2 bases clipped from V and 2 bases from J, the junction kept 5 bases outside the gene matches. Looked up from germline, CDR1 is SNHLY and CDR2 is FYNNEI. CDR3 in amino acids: CASSESRGQNYGYTF. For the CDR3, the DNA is TGTGCCAGCAGTGAATCGAGGGGGCAGAACTATGGCTACACCTTC.

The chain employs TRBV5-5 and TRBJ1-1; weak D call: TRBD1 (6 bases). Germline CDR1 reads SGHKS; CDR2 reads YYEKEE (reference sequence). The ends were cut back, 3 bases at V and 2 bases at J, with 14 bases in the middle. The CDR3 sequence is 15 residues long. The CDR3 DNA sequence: TGTGCCAGCAGCTCTACAGGGATACCAAACACTGAAGCTTTCTTT. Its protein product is CASSSTGIPNTEAFF.

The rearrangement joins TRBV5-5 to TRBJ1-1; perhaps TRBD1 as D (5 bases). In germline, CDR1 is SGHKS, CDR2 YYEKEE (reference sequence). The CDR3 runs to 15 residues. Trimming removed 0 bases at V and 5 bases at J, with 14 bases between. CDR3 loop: CASSLGQGEGTEAFF. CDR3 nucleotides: TGTGCCAGCAGCTTGGGGCAGGGAGAAGGAACTGAAGCTTTCTTT.

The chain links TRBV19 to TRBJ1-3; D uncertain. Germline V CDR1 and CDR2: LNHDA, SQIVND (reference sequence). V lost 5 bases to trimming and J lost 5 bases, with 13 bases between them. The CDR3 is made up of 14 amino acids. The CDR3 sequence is CASSPRVFRNTIYF. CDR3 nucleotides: TGTGCCAGTAGTCCGAGGGTGTTCCGAAACACCATATATTTT.

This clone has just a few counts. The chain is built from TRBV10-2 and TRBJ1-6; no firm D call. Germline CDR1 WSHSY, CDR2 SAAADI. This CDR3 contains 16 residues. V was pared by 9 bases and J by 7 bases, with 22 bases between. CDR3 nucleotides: TGCGCCAGGAGTTCCATAGCAGGAAGCGACAATTCACCCCTCCACTTT. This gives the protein CARSSIAGSDNSPLHF.

CDR3 in DNA: TGTGCCAGTAGTTCGGGACTGACGGCGACTAATGAAAAACTGTTTTTT. Translation: CASSSGLTATNEKLFF. This rearrangement joins TRBV19 to TRBJ1-4; D possibly corresponds to TRBD1 (5 bases). Germline V gene sequence: CDR1 LNHDA, CDR2 SQIVND (reference sequence). Trimming took off 5 bases at V and 2 bases at J, with 15 bases between the two ends. This CDR3 spans 16 amino acids.

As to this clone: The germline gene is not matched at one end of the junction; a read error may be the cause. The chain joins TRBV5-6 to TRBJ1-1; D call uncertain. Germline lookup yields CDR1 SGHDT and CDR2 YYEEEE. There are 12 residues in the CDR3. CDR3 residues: CTSSFYSTEAFF. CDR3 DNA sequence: TGTACCAGCAGCTTTTACTCCACTGAAGCTTTCTTT.

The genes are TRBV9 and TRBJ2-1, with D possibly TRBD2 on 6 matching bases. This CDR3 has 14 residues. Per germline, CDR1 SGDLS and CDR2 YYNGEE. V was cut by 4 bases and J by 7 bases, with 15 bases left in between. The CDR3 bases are TGTGCCAGCAGCCCGCGACTAGTTCAGAATGAGCAGTTCTTC. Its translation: CASSPRLVQNEQFF.

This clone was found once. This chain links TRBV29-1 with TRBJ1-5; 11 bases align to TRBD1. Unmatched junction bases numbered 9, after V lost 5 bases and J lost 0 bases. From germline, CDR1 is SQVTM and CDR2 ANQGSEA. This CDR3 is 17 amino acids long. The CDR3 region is CSVREGQGGHSNQPQHF. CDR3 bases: TGCAGCGTTCGAGAGGGACAGGGGGGCCATAGCAATCAGCCCCAGCATTTT.